Below are 8 T cell receptor beta chains sequenced from a single sample in a study of CD8 T cells in ankylosing spondylitis. The study's findings and limits: Apparently characteristic of ankylosing spondylitis blood was a TCR beta motif (roughly 8 highly homologous variants).

TCRdb independently ran MiXCR on the 5' RACE reads; one entry per CDR3 protein. The sample includes some 200,000 distinct CDR3 sequences, about 6.7% seen only once; the top ten take approximately 15%. Which antigens these TCRs recognize remains unknown. Sample: blood, either unsorted or a sorted T cell fraction (not recorded which). The receptors originated from a male donor with ankylosing spondylitis.

This clonotype was seen only a few times. The J gene is TRBJ2-2, the V gene TRBV27; no clear D gene. V lost 0 bases and J 2 bases, leaving 7 bases between the germline ends. The CDR3 consists of 15 residues. CDR1 and CDR2 (germline): MNHEY, SMNVEV (reference sequence). This CDR3 reads CASSLSSYNTGELFF. CDR3 nucleotide sequence: TGTGCCAGCAGTTTATCGTCCTATAACACCGGGGAGCTGTTTTTT.

This clonotype has at least ten counts. The V call is TRBV4-3, the J call TRBJ1-2, with D unclear. The germline CDR1 and CDR2 sequences are LGHNA and YSLEER. Deletions cut 0 bases from V and 4 bases from J, with 9 bases between. The CDR3 runs to 14 residues. In nucleotides, the CDR3 is TGCGCCAGCAGCCAAGAAAGAGGGTTCTATGGCTACACCTTC. As protein: CASSQERGFYGYTF.

This clonotype was detected ten times or more. J is TRBJ1-1 and V is TRBV29-1, with D unresolved. Germline V gene lookup returns CDR1 SQVTM and CDR2 ANQGSEA. Trimming took off 1 base at V and 6 bases at J, with 9 bases between the two ends. The CDR3 contains 12 residues. Written as DNA, the CDR3 is TGCAGCGTTGAAGGTGTCGGCGCTGAAGCTTTCTTT. Translating it yields CSVEGVGAEAFF. The whole variable domain, filled in from reference TRBV29-1 and TRBJ1-1, reads SAVISQKPSRDICQRGTSLTIQCQVDSQVTMMFWYRQQPGQSLTLIATANQGSEATYESGFVIDKFPISRPNLTFSTLTVSNMSPEDSSIYLCSVEGVGAEAFFGQGTRLTVV.

In this sample, this clonotype turned up many times. V and J are TRBV9 and TRBJ2-3; 12 positions agree with TRBD2. Trimming took 0 bases from V and 4 from J; bases not matched to a gene: 15. This CDR3 is 20 amino acids long. The germline CDR1 and CDR2 sequences are SGDLS and YYNGEE. The CDR3 protein is CASSVEYGLAGGPAADTQYF. The DNA of the CDR3 is TGTGCCAGCAGCGTAGAGTACGGGCTAGCGGGGGGGCCTGCGGCAGATACGCAGTATTTT.

This clonotype was counted at least ten times. The chain employs TRBV27 and TRBJ1-1; 8 nucleotides align to TRBD1. This CDR3 has 13 amino acids. Germline CDR1 is MNHEY and CDR2 is SMNVEV (reference sequence). With 3 bases clipped from V and 8 bases from J, the junction kept 5 bases outside the gene matches. The CDR3 sequence is CASSFDRGGEAFF. The CDR3 DNA reads TGTGCCAGCAGTTTTGACAGGGGTGGGGAAGCTTTCTTT.

Only one count was recorded for this clonotype. This chain uses TRBV20-1 with TRBJ1-2, with TRBD1 matching 9 bases. V shed 5 bases, J shed 4 bases, and the junction held 14 bases outside the gene matches. Germline V gives CDR1 DFQATT, CDR2 SNEGSKA (reference sequence). CDR3 size: 16 residues. The CDR3 region is CSAVPRDRVSSYGYTF. DNA for the CDR3: TGCAGTGCTGTACCCCGGGACAGGGTATCGAGCTATGGCTACACCTTC.

This clonotype was counted many times. This chain uses TRBV11-2 with TRBJ2-3; 14 bases are a match to TRBD2. CDR1 SGHAT and CDR2 FQNNGV come from the germline V gene. J lost 6 bases, V lost 4 bases, and 6 bases had no gene match. The CDR3 consists of 16 residues. The CDR3 sequence is CASSYGTSGSSDTQYF. In DNA, the CDR3 is TGTGCCAGCAGCTACGGGACTAGCGGGAGTTCGGATACGCAGTATTTT.

This clonotype was seen ten or more times. The V call is TRBV5-1, the J call TRBJ1-1; no reliable D call. The CDR3 spans 13 residues. V gave up 2 bases and J gave up 3 bases, with 8 bases separating them. Per germline, CDR1 SGHRS and CDR2 YFSETQ. Here the CDR3 DNA reads TGCGCCAGCAGCTTACGGGTAGACACTGAAGCTTTCTTT. The encoded protein is CASSLRVDTEAFF.